The 26 T cell receptor beta chains below all came from one sample that was sequenced in a study of blood T cell repertoires in COVID-19. Only in-frame clones appear in the TCRdb table, and some are missing; sequencing was by immunoSEQ multiplex PCR. This table has 200,000 to 300,000 clones, around 88% appearing once. Sequencing was performed on PBMCs or T cells enriched from blood (not recorded which). These receptors originate from a woman aged 40 to 55 with acute COVID-19.

This clone was counted a single time. This sequence joins TRBV7-8 and TRBJ2-2, with TRBD1 identical over 8 bases. V shed 5 bases, J shed 1 base, and the junction held 3 bases outside the gene matches. CDR1 is SGHVS and CDR2 is FQNEAQ in the germline V gene. CDR3 size: 15 residues. CDR3 in amino acids: CASSAGTGNTGELFF. DNA for the CDR3: TGTGCCAGCAGCGCCGGGACAGGGAACACCGGGGAGCTGTTTTTT. Full variable domain (rest looked up from reference TRBV7-8 and TRBJ2-2): GAGVSQSPRYKVAKRGQDVALRCDPISGHVSLFWYQQALGQGPEFLTYFQNEAQLDKSGLPSDRFFAERPEGSVSTLKIQRTQQEDSAVYLCASSAGTGNTGELFFGEGSRLTVL.

The table lists this clone with a count of one. This chain joins TRBV27 and TRBJ2-7; 11 bases agree with TRBD2. Germline assignment: CDR1 MNHEY and CDR2 SMNVEV (reference sequence). The J segment lost 0 bases and the V segment lost 5 bases, leaving 3 bases of the junction unmatched. The CDR3 is made up of 15 amino acids. CDR3 protein: CASSPSGGSSYEQYV. The CDR3 DNA follows: TGTGCCAGCAGTCCTAGCGGGGGGAGCTCCTACGAGCAGTACGTC.

V usage is TRBV12-3 or TRBV12-4 and J usage is TRBJ1-1; D is possibly TRBD1 (6 bases). The V end was cut by 6 bases, the J end by 7 bases, with 15 bases between. The CDR3 length is 13 residues. The DNA for the CDR3 is TGTGCCAGCAGAAGGCGGGGGCCCCGTGAAGCTTTCTTT. Translation: CASRRRGPREAFF.

V usage is TRBV5-1 and J usage is TRBJ2-3; D might be TRBD1 (7 bases). The CDR3 is made up of 16 amino acids. V dropped 0 bases and J dropped 4 bases, with 15 bases sitting between them. Germline loops: CDR1 SGHRS, CDR2 YFSETQ. The CDR3 DNA sequence: TGCGCCAGCAGCTTGGCAGGCCAGGGGGGAGCAGATACGCAGTATTTT. Amino acids: CASSLAGQGGADTQYF.

This clone has only one observation. The chain couples TRBV27 to TRBJ2-7; D perhaps matches TRBD1 (6 bases). The CDR3 is 14 residues long. The germline CDR1 and CDR2 sequences are MNHEY and SMNVEV (reference sequence). The V end lost 5 bases, the J end lost 3 bases, and 14 bases lay between the germline ends. In DNA, the CDR3 is TGTGCCAGCAGTACCAACAGGGAACTCTACGAGCAGTACTTC. This translates into CASSTNRELYEQYF.

The chain carries TRBV11-3 and TRBJ1-1, with D possibly TRBD1 on 5 matching bases. The germline V gene encodes CDR1 SGHNT and CDR2 YENEEA. V lost 3 bases to trimming and J lost 5 bases, with 16 bases between them. The CDR3 contains 15 residues. In nucleotides, the CDR3 is TGTGCCAGCAGCTTGGCCGGAGGGGAGGATACTGAAGCTTTCTTT. Its translation is CASSLAGGEDTEAFF.

The chain links TRBV5-1 to TRBJ2-7; 9 bases are a match to TRBD1. There are 16 residues in the CDR3. CDR1 SGHRS and CDR2 YFSETQ come from the germline V gene. Trimming took 0 bases from V and 4 from J; bases not matched to a gene: 8. The CDR3 is CASSLDRGQISYEQYF. The CDR3 DNA reads TGCGCCAGCAGCTTGGACAGGGGGCAGATTTCTTACGAGCAGTACTTC. The full variable domain, its missing parts supplied by reference TRBV5-1 and TRBJ2-7, is KAGVTQTPRYLIKTRGQQVTLSCSPISGHRSVSWYQQTPGQGLQFLFEYFSETQRNKGNFPGRFSGRQFSNSRSEMNVSTLELGDSALYLCASSLDRGQISYEQYFGPGTRLTVT.

J is TRBJ1-6 and V is TRBV5-4; no reliable D call. From germline, CDR1 is SGHNT and CDR2 YYREEE (reference sequence). V lost 1 base and J lost 0, with 5 bases in between. This CDR3 is 15 amino acids long. CDR3 bases: TGTGCCAGCAGCTTGTTTCACTCCTATAATTCACCCCTCCACTTT. It encodes CASSLFHSYNSPLHF.

This clone appeared once. V is TRBV18 and J is TRBJ2-7; 7 bases align to TRBD2. From germline, CDR1 is KGHSH and CDR2 LQKENI. Trimming at V came to 0 bases and at J to 4 bases, leaving 3 bases not matched to a gene. CDR3 length equals 14 residues. For the CDR3, the DNA is TGTGCCAGCTCACCACCGGCTAGCGGTTACGAGCAGTACTTC. Translated: CASSPPASGYEQYF.

This sequence joins TRBV6-1 and TRBJ2-7, with D perhaps TRBD2 (6 bases). The CDR3 totals 15 residues. V was shortened by 2 bases and J by 4 bases, with 15 bases between the two germline ends. Germline lookup yields CDR1 MNHNS and CDR2 SASEGT. CDR3 region: CASSEHGGLGYEQYF. The CDR3 nucleotides read TGTGCCAGCAGTGAACACGGGGGATTAGGTTACGAGCAGTACTTC.

The chain uses TRBV27 and TRBJ2-6; tentative D call: TRBD2 (5 bases). Germline-derived CDR1 and CDR2 are MNHEY and SMNVEV (reference sequence). The germline V and J ends were trimmed by 4 bases and 4 bases, with 8 bases remaining between them. The CDR3 extends over 14 amino acids. The DNA for the CDR3 is TGTGCCAGCAGTTCACCGGGAGGGGCCAACGTCCTGACTTTC. As protein: CASSSPGGANVLTF.

The rearrangement links TRBV6-4 to TRBJ2-3, with D perhaps TRBD2 (5 bases). The CDR3 length is 15 residues. From germline, CDR1 is MRHNA and CDR2 SNTAGT. Trimming took off 5 bases at V and 0 bases at J, with 12 bases between the two ends. The CDR3 nucleotides read TGTGCCAGCAGTCGGACTCGCGCTAGCACAGATACGCAGTATTTT. Its protein product is CASSRTRASTDTQYF.

The chain uses TRBV9 and TRBJ1-1; D call uncertain. The germline CDR1 and CDR2 sequences are SGDLS and YYNGEE. The CDR3 has 15 residues. V gave up 0 bases and J gave up 0 bases, with 9 bases separating them. CDR3 protein: CASSVDGFMNTEAFF. Written as DNA, the CDR3 is TGTGCCAGCAGCGTAGACGGGTTCATGAACACTGAAGCTTTCTTT.

This chain connects TRBV7-2 to TRBJ2-3; tentatively, D is TRBD2 (6 bases). This CDR3 region has 17 residues. Trimming took 1 base from V and 2 from J, leaving 16 bases between them. Germline V gives CDR1 SGHTA, CDR2 FQGNSA. The CDR3, as DNA: TGTGCCAGCAGCTTAGGACTACGGGGGACTCACACAGATACGCAGTATTTT. It specifies CASSLGLRGTHTDTQYF.

The chain has TRBV13 and TRBJ2-1; 7 bases line up with TRBD2. The CDR3 is 14 amino acids. Germline loops: CDR1 PRHDT, CDR2 FYEKMQ (reference sequence). V trimming: 4 bases; J trimming: 9 bases; junction bases outside the gene matches: 9. CDR3 nucleotide sequence: TGTGCCAGCAGCTGGCGGGGGACTACCGGTGAGCAGTTCTTC. Translation gives CASSWRGTTGEQFF.

This chain links TRBV10-2 with TRBJ1-2, with TRBD1 identical over 7 bases. The CDR3 spans 16 residues. Trimming at V came to 3 bases and at J to 4 bases, leaving 11 bases not matched to a gene. Germline assignment: CDR1 WSHSY and CDR2 SAAADI. The CDR3 DNA sequence: TGCGCCAGCAGTGATGGTAGGGGGCGAGCCAGCTATGGCTACACCTTC. The encoded protein is CASSDGRGRASYGYTF.

The chain employs TRBV5-1 and TRBJ2-1; D might be TRBD2 (6 bases). In germline, CDR1 is SGHRS, CDR2 YFSETQ. V dropped 2 bases and J dropped 3 bases, with 12 bases sitting between them. The CDR3 contains 15 residues. The CDR3 coding sequence is TGCGCCAGCAGCTTTAGCGGATATAGCTACAATGAGCAGTTCTTC. It is translated as CASSFSGYSYNEQFF.

The chain links TRBV18 to TRBJ2-7; D is ambiguous. V was shortened by 3 bases and J by 2 bases, with 11 bases between the two germline ends. Germline V CDR1 and CDR2: KGHSH, LQKENI. This CDR3 has 14 residues. CDR3 sequence (DNA): TGTGCCAGCTCACCGAAAACGGGTACCTACGAGCAGTACTTC. This gives the protein CASSPKTGTYEQYF.

The chain recombines TRBV28 with TRBJ1-1; 10 nucleotides match TRBD1. Germline lookup yields CDR1 MDHEN and CDR2 SYDVKM. The length of the CDR3 is 15 residues. The trim removed 6 bases at V and 1 base at J, leaving 5 bases unmatched. The chain's CDR3 is CASRDRGHPNTEAFF. The CDR3 region has the DNA TGTGCCAGCAGAGACAGGGGGCATCCGAACACTGAAGCTTTCTTT.

J is TRBJ1-5 and V is TRBV19, with 8 bases matching TRBD1. CDR1 is LNHDA, CDR2 SQIVND, per germline (reference sequence). The CDR3 is made up of 17 amino acids. J gave up 1 base and V 10 bases, and 15 bases lay outside the gene matches. CDR3 in amino acids: CATRDRGGGRSNQPQHF. The CDR3 DNA sequence: TGTGCCACCAGAGACAGGGGAGGGGGTAGGAGCAATCAGCCCCAGCATTTT. The complete variable domain, with remaining parts taken from reference TRBV19 and TRBJ1-5, reads DGGITQSPKYLFRKEGQNVTLSCEQNLNHDAMYWYRQDPGQGLRLIYYSQIVNDFQKGDIAEGYSVSREKKESFPLTVTSAQKNPTAFYLCATRDRGGGRSNQPQHFGDGTRLSIL.

J is TRBJ1-2 and V is TRBV29-1; D is possibly TRBD1 (6 bases). Trimming took off 6 bases at V and 9 bases at J, with 23 bases between the two ends. Germline CDR1 reads SQVTM; CDR2 reads ANQGSEA. This CDR3 comprises 14 residues. CDR3 nucleotide sequence: TGCAGCGTGGGGTTTACAGGGTCCAGCTTGTGCTACACCTTC. Translation: CSVGFTGSSLCYTF. The full variable domain, with the rest looked up from reference TRBV29-1 and TRBJ1-2, is SAVISQKPSRDICQRGTSLTIQCQVDSQVTMMFWYRQQPGQSLTLIATANQGSEATYESGFVIDKFPISRPNLTFSTLTVSNMSPEDSSIYLCSVGFTGSSLCYTFGSGTRLTVV.

The chain employs TRBV6-1 and TRBJ1-2; TRBD1 might be the D (5 bases). V was shortened by 3 bases and J by 7 bases, with 6 bases between the two germline ends. Germline lookup yields CDR1 MNHNS and CDR2 SASEGT. This CDR3 region has 11 residues. Here the CDR3 reads CASSDRAGYTF. In DNA, the CDR3 is TGTGCCAGCAGTGACAGGGCTGGCTACACCTTC.

The chain combines TRBV6-5 with TRBJ1-6; D perhaps matches TRBD1 (5 bases). The CDR3 totals 14 residues. CDR1 and CDR2 (germline): MNHEY, SVGAGI. V was clipped by 7 bases and J by 9 bases, with 16 bases between them. CDR3 amino acids: CASTQGRLSSPLHF. The CDR3 DNA is TGTGCCAGCACCCAGGGTCGTTTAAGTTCACCCCTCCACTTT.

V and J are TRBV7-9 and TRBJ2-2, with a tentative D call TRBD1 (6 bases). V lost 1 base, J lost 4 bases, and 10 bases lay in between. Germline V gene lookup returns CDR1 SEHNR and CDR2 FQNEAQ (reference sequence). The CDR3 consists of 15 residues. The CDR3 region has the DNA TGTGCCAGCAGCTTAGTGTCACAGGGCACCGGGGAGCTGTTTTTT. Protein product: CASSLVSQGTGELFF.

The chain is built from TRBV10-3 and TRBJ1-5; D possibly corresponds to TRBD1 (6 bases). V was cut by 10 bases and J by 4 bases, with 14 bases left in between. This CDR3 comprises 13 residues. The V gene's germline CDR1 is ENHRY and CDR2 SYGVKD. CDR3 region: CATRPGVNQPQHF. The CDR3 region has the DNA TGTGCCACTCGTCCAGGGGTAAATCAGCCCCAGCATTTT.

The chain is built from TRBV29-1 and TRBJ1-1, with D perhaps TRBD1 (6 bases). The length of the CDR3 is 13 residues. Germline V CDR1 and CDR2: SQVTM, ANQGSEA. V lost 5 bases and J 1 base, leaving 11 bases between the germline ends. CDR3 in amino acids: CSVRTGTNTEAFF. Written as DNA, the CDR3 is TGCAGCGTTCGAACAGGGACGAACACTGAAGCTTTCTTT.